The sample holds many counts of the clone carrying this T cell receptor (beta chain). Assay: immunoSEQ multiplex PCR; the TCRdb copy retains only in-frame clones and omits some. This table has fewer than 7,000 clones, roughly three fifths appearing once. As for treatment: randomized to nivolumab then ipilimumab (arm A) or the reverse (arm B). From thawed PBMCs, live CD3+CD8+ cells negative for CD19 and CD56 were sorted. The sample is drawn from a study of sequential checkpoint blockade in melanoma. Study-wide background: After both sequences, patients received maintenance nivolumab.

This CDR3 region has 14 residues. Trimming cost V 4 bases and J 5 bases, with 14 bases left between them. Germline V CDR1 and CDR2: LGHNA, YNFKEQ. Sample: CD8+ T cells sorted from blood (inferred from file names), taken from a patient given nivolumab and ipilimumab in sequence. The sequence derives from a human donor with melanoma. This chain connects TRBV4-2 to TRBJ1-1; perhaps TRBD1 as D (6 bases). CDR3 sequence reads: CASSPLQGETEAFF. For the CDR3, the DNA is TGTGCCAGCAGCCCCCTACAGGGTGAAACTGAAGCTTTCTTT.